Presented here are 9 T cell receptor beta chains from one specimen sequenced in a study of blood T cell repertoires in COVID-19 (dated by TCRdb to about 2020). The receptor library was made with the immunoSEQ multiplex PCR assay. Entries here come from immuneACCESS through TCRdb and include only in-frame sequences with V and J called. Some clones fail to appear in such tables; in the studies checked, an unresolved V gene covers under half of the shortfall, and the cause of the remainder is unknown. In all, the sample holds roughly 190,000 clones, and about 83% of those were seen once. The leading ten clones occupy less than 3.5% of the sample. The material sequenced was peripheral blood. These receptors all stem from a man between 45 and 60 years old with active or convalescent COVID-19.

This sequence joins TRBV10-3 and TRBJ1-5; tentatively, D is TRBD1 (6 bases). There are 16 residues in the CDR3. V lost 3 bases and J 1 base, leaving 13 bases between the germline ends. The germline gives CDR1 ENHRY, CDR2 SYGVKD. The chain's CDR3 is CAISDNRARSNQPQHF. DNA for the CDR3: TGTGCCATCAGTGACAACAGGGCGAGGAGCAATCAGCCCCAGCATTTT.

J is TRBJ2-1 and V is TRBV28, with D possibly matching TRBD2 (6 bases). V lost 3 bases, J lost 7 bases, and 10 bases lay in between. This CDR3 has 13 residues. CDR1 and CDR2 from the germline V gene are MDHEN and SYDVKM. In DNA, the CDR3 is TGTGCCAGCAGTTTGGGGGGACGGAATGAGCAGTTCTTC. Its protein product is CASSLGGRNEQFF.

V is TRBV14 and J is TRBJ1-1; D unresolved. V was pared by 1 base and J by 2 bases, with 5 bases between. The length of the CDR3 is 13 residues. Germline V gene sequence: CDR1 SGHDN, CDR2 FVKESK. The CDR3 spells CASSQGPNTEAFF. The CDR3 DNA reads TGTGCCAGCAGCCAAGGGCCAAACACTGAAGCTTTCTTT.

This clone was recorded once. This sequence joins TRBV9 and TRBJ2-7; 8 bases are a match to TRBD1. Per the germline V gene, CDR1 is SGDLS and CDR2 is YYNGEE. With V trimmed by 3 bases and J by 2 bases, 10 bases remained unmatched. This CDR3 has 16 residues. Here the CDR3 reads CASSGGQGAGTYEQYF. For the CDR3, the DNA is TGTGCCAGCAGCGGGGGGCAGGGGGCGGGAACCTACGAGCAGTACTTC.

The chain recombines TRBV7-9 with TRBJ1-2; 8 bases are a match to TRBD1. Per germline, CDR1 SEHNR and CDR2 FQNEAQ (reference sequence). The ends lost 4 bases at V and 5 bases at J; junction bases unmatched: 3. The CDR3 length is 13 residues. As DNA, the CDR3 is TGTGCCAGCAGCTCGACAGGGGCTTATGGCTACACCTTC. Amino acid sequence: CASSSTGAYGYTF.

The genes are TRBV5-1 and TRBJ2-1, with D perhaps matching TRBD1 (6 bases). Between the trimmed V and J ends, which lost 0 bases and 6 bases, there was a span of 10 bases. CDR3 length equals 14 residues. Germline V lookup: CDR1 SGHRS, CDR2 YFSETQ. CDR3 DNA: TGCGCCAGCAGCTTGGGCACAGGGTTCAATGAGCAGTTCTTC. This gives the protein CASSLGTGFNEQFF.

This clone turned up a few times. The chain employs TRBV10-3 and TRBJ2-7; TRBD1 matches 11 bases. Germline V lookup: CDR1 ENHRY, CDR2 SYGVKD. The CDR3 contains 18 residues. V was clipped by 3 bases and J by 3 bases; unmatched bases: 13. CDR3 in amino acids: CAISDRDRGYGVVYEQYF. The DNA of the CDR3 is TGTGCCATCAGTGACCGGGACAGGGGGTATGGGGTAGTCTACGAGCAGTACTTC.

The chain carries TRBV5-1 and TRBJ2-5, with 8 positions matching TRBD2. CDR1 and CDR2 from the germline V gene are SGHRS and YFSETQ. The CDR3 has 16 amino acids. Germline trimming cut 3 bases from V and 5 bases from J; bases unmatched to any gene: 12. The chain's CDR3 is CASSSGLAGGRETQYF. CDR3 DNA sequence: TGCGCCAGCAGCTCTGGCCTCGCGGGAGGACGGGAGACCCAGTACTTC.

The chain is built from TRBV28 and TRBJ2-1; D is unclear. CDR1 and CDR2 (germline): MDHEN, SYDVKM. This CDR3 is 11 amino acids long. The germline V and J ends were trimmed by 4 bases and 6 bases, with 4 bases remaining between them. CDR3 nucleotide sequence: TGTGCCAGCAGTTCTTTCAATGAGCAGTTCTTC. This encodes CASSSFNEQFF.